Listed here are 21 T cell receptor beta chains from one sample, sequenced in a study of T cells in Graves' hyperthyroidism and ophthalmopathy (dated by TCRdb to about 2019). Library prep was done by multiplex PCR. These reads were obtained on an Illumina HiSeq 2000. TCR beta CDR3 regions were amplified from RNA transcripts. A first-round RT-PCR of the TCR CDR3 used the HTBI primer set with the Qiagen OneStep RT-PCR kit. TCRdb's own reprocessing of the public reads used fastp at Q25 and MiXCR and kept productive beta chains. CDR3 protein duplicates are merged, each entry listing the most common genes and DNA. A total of more than 550,000 distinct CDR3 sequences appear in this sample, 17% of them only once. The ten most abundant clones make up about a sixth of the sample. Sequenced sample: blood. These receptor sequences come from a man in his fifties or sixties with Graves' hyperthyroidism.

This clonotype was seen ten or more times. CDR3 amino acids: CASSPDSNQPQHF. The CDR3 region has the DNA TGTGCCAGCAGCCCCGACAGCAATCAGCCCCAGCATTTT. The chain joins TRBV18 to TRBJ1-5; the D is unclear. CDR1 is KGHSH and CDR2 is LQKENI in the germline V gene. V lost 8 bases to trimming and J lost 1 base, with 9 bases between them. The CDR3 contains 13 residues. Looking up the rest from reference TRBV18 and TRBJ1-5 gives the full variable domain: NAGVMQNPRHLVRRRGQEARLRCSPMKGHSHVYWYRQLPEEGLKFMVYLQKENIIDESGMPKERFSAEFPKEGPSILRIQQVVRGDSAAYFCASSPDSNQPQHFGDGTRLSIL.

Points on this clonotype: Being one base from a much bigger clone, this may be a read error. The chain links TRBV10-3 to TRBJ2-7, with D perhaps TRBD1 (6 bases). The V and J ends lost 4 bases and 0 bases respectively, with 10 bases between them. The CDR3 covers 14 residues. Germline V gene data show CDR1 as ENHRY and CDR2 as SYGVKD. CDR3 amino acids: CAISGTEASYEQYF. DNA of the CDR3: TGTGCCATCAGTGGGACAGAGGCCTCCTACGAGCAGTACTTC.

The rearrangement links TRBV29-1 to TRBJ1-2; 7 bases are shared with TRBD1. CDR3 length: 13 amino acids. Germline trimming cut 7 bases from V and 8 bases from J; bases unmatched to any gene: 13. Germline CDR1 SQVTM, CDR2 ANQGSEA. In DNA, the CDR3 is TGCAGCGGGACGCAGGGGGGCGGAGAAGGCTACACCTTC. It codes for CSGTQGGGEGYTF.

This clonotype was seen many times. This sequence joins TRBV2 and TRBJ1-1; 9 bases line up with TRBD1. This CDR3 contains 14 residues. Germline-derived CDR1 and CDR2 are SNHLY and FYNNEI. Trimming cost V 4 bases and J 3 bases; bases outside gene matches: 3. CDR3 bases: TGTGCCAGCAGTGGGGACAGGGTAGACACTGAAGCTTTCTTT. The encoded protein is CASSGDRVDTEAFF. The full variable domain, in which reference TRBV2 and TRBJ1-1 provide the parts outside the CDR3, is EPEVTQTPSHQVTQMGQEVILRCVPISNHLYFYWYRQILGQKVEFLVSFYNNEISEKSEIFDDQFSVERPDGSNFTLKIRSTKLEDSAMYFCASSGDRVDTEAFFGQGTRLTVV.

In its sample, this clonotype was seen a few times. The rearrangement uses TRBV6-1 and TRBJ1-1; D ambiguous. V was pared by 4 bases and J by 2 bases, with 8 bases between. Germline values: CDR1 MNHNS, CDR2 SASEGT. This CDR3 is 13 amino acids long. The CDR3 DNA follows: TGTGCCAGCAGTGTAAAGGGAAACACTGAAGCTTTCTTT. Its translation: CASSVKGNTEAFF.

This chain joins TRBV5-1 and TRBJ2-3, with D possibly TRBD1 on 6 matching bases. CDR1 is SGHRS, CDR2 YFSETQ, per germline. The CDR3 consists of 15 residues. Deletions cut 2 bases from V and 3 bases from J, with 13 bases between. The CDR3: CASSLYRAETDTQYF. The DNA of the CDR3 is TGCGCCAGCAGCTTATACAGGGCTGAGACAGATACGCAGTATTTT.

This clonotype was observed at least ten times. V usage is TRBV19 and J usage is TRBJ1-5; 10 bases are shared with TRBD1. CDR3 length equals 15 residues. Germline trimming cut 7 bases from V and 0 bases from J; bases unmatched to any gene: 3. Looked up from germline, CDR1 is LNHDA and CDR2 is SQIVND (reference sequence). In DNA, the CDR3 is TGTGCCAGTATGAGGACAGGGGGTAGCAATCAGCCCCAGCATTTT. Its translation: CASMRTGGSNQPQHF.

The sample holds many counts of this clonotype. This chain connects TRBV20-1 to TRBJ1-1; D uncertain. Germline CDR1 DFQATT, CDR2 SNEGSKA (reference sequence). The CDR3 is made up of 11 amino acids. V lost 5 bases to trimming and J lost 4 bases, with 8 bases between them. The CDR3, as DNA: TGCAGTGCTCTCTCGGGCACTGAAGCTTTCTTT. Its protein is CSALSGTEAFF.

This clonotype was seen a few times. The CDR3 sequence is CASKDGDNSPLHF. CDR3 DNA sequence: TGTGCCAGTAAGGACGGTGATAATTCACCCCTCCACTTT. The J gene is TRBJ1-6, the V gene TRBV6-1; D unclear. This CDR3 comprises 13 residues. Trimming took off 9 bases at V and 5 bases at J, with 11 bases between the two ends. Germline V CDR1 and CDR2: MNHNS, SASEGT.

At least ten counts were recorded for this clonotype. The rearrangement joins TRBV9 to TRBJ2-1; TRBD2 might be the D (6 bases). The length of the CDR3 is 16 residues. Per the germline V gene, CDR1 is SGDLS and CDR2 is YYNGEE. V was clipped by 3 bases and J by 0 bases, with 13 bases between them. The CDR3 sequence: CASSGPGGNSYNEQFF. The CDR3 nucleotides are TGTGCCAGCAGCGGCCCTGGGGGGAACTCCTACAATGAGCAGTTCTTC.

This clonotype was picked up many times. This chain joins TRBV5-1 and TRBJ2-1; TRBD1 might be the D (5 bases). The CDR3 covers 15 residues. Germline CDR1 reads SGHRS; CDR2 reads YFSETQ. V was trimmed by 1 base and J by 3 bases, leaving 11 bases between them. The CDR3 DNA follows: TGCGCCAGCAGCTTGTTGGACATCGACTACAATGAGCAGTTCTTC. It yields the protein CASSLLDIDYNEQFF.

This clonotype was picked up many times. In nucleotides, the CDR3 is TGTGCCAGCAGCGAGACACGGGGGAATTCACCCCTCCACTTT. Encoded protein: CASSETRGNSPLHF. The chain carries TRBV11-2 and TRBJ1-6; maybe TRBD1 (5 bases). Trimming removed 5 bases from V and 7 bases from J, with 12 bases in between. CDR1 and CDR2 (germline): SGHAT, FQNNGV. This CDR3 has 14 amino acids.

The chain employs TRBV5-1 and TRBJ1-4; D possibly corresponds to TRBD1 (5 bases). This CDR3 is 14 amino acids long. V was trimmed by 4 bases and J by 4 bases, leaving 11 bases between them. The germline V gene has CDR1 SGHRS and CDR2 YFSETQ. The CDR3 reads CASSRDGHNEKLFF. CDR3 DNA: TGCGCCAGCAGCCGGGACGGTCATAATGAAAAACTGTTTTTT.

The V gene is TRBV3-1, the J gene TRBJ1-4; unclear D gene. The CDR3 runs 14 residues. The V end was cut by 0 bases, the J end by 15 bases, with 17 bases between. Germline V gene data show CDR1 as LGHDT and CDR2 as YNNKEL (reference sequence). CDR3 protein: CASSQDALGDGVFF. In DNA, the CDR3 is TGTGCCAGCAGCCAAGACGCCTTAGGTGATGGTGTGTTTTTT.

In its sample, this clonotype was seen a few times. V and J are TRBV10-1 and TRBJ2-2; 8 nucleotides line up with TRBD1. With V trimmed by 3 bases and J by 8 bases, 8 bases remained unmatched. Germline CDR1 WNHNN, CDR2 SYGVQD (reference sequence). The CDR3 consists of 15 residues. This CDR3 reads CASSDLTGGEGELFF. For the CDR3, the DNA is TGCGCCAGCAGTGACCTTACAGGGGGTGAAGGGGAGCTGTTTTTT.

This clonotype showed up just a few times. The V and J genes are TRBV18 and TRBJ1-1; D may be TRBD1 (6 bases). Trimming removed 3 bases from V and 7 bases from J, with 18 bases in between. This CDR3 region has 15 residues. CDR1 and CDR2 (germline): KGHSH, LQKENI. CDR3 protein: CASSPLSAGAYEAFF. Written as DNA, the CDR3 is TGTGCCAGCTCACCCTTGTCGGCAGGGGCCTATGAAGCTTTCTTT.

This clonotype was recorded at least ten times. The chain uses TRBV27 and TRBJ2-3, with D unresolved. V was pared by 0 bases and J by 4 bases, with 8 bases between. There are 14 residues in the CDR3. Germline loops: CDR1 MNHEY, CDR2 SMNVEV (reference sequence). The CDR3 loop is CASSLSVWADTQYF. CDR3 DNA: TGTGCCAGCAGTTTATCAGTCTGGGCAGATACGCAGTATTTT.

This clonotype was detected a few times. The chain uses TRBV9 and TRBJ2-5; TRBD1 is a possible D gene (9 bases). This CDR3 has 23 amino acids. Germline V lookup: CDR1 SGDLS, CDR2 YYNGEE. Trimming stripped 0 bases from V and 1 base from J, with 34 bases between. For the CDR3, the DNA is TGTGCCAGCAGCGTAGCCCCGGGGGGGACAGGGTCCCCGGGAGGGGGATTCCAAGAGACCCAGTACTTC. Protein sequence: CASSVAPGGTGSPGGGFQETQYF.

This clonotype has a handful of counts. This chain uses TRBV19 with TRBJ2-2, with 14 nucleotides matching TRBD2. The V gene end was trimmed by 1 base and the J gene end by 6 bases; junction bases not matched to a gene: 10. The CDR3 extends over 19 amino acids. Germline CDR1 reads LNHDA; CDR2 reads SQIVND (reference sequence). The CDR3 DNA reads as TGTGCCAGTAGTATAGTATTTGGCGGGACTAGCGGGAGTTCCGGGGAGCTGTTTTTT. This codes for CASSIVFGGTSGSSGELFF.

J is TRBJ2-3 and V is TRBV20-1; TRBD2 agrees at 11 bases. The CDR3 contains 14 residues. Per germline, CDR1 DFQATT and CDR2 SNEGSKA (reference sequence). J lost 6 bases, V lost 3 bases, and 5 bases had no gene match. The CDR3 is CSASGSGRADTQYF. In DNA form, the CDR3 reads TGCAGTGCTAGTGGTAGCGGGAGGGCCGATACGCAGTATTTT.

This clonotype came up many times. The chain recombines TRBV28 with TRBJ2-1, with a weak D call TRBD2 (6 bases). The CDR3 length is 15 residues. From germline, CDR1 is MDHEN and CDR2 SYDVKM. Trimming pared 2 bases from V and 4 bases from J, leaving 12 bases between. CDR3 bases: TGTGCCAGCAGTTTAACCCCGCGGGAATACAATGAGCAGTTCTTC. The encoded protein is CASSLTPREYNEQFF.